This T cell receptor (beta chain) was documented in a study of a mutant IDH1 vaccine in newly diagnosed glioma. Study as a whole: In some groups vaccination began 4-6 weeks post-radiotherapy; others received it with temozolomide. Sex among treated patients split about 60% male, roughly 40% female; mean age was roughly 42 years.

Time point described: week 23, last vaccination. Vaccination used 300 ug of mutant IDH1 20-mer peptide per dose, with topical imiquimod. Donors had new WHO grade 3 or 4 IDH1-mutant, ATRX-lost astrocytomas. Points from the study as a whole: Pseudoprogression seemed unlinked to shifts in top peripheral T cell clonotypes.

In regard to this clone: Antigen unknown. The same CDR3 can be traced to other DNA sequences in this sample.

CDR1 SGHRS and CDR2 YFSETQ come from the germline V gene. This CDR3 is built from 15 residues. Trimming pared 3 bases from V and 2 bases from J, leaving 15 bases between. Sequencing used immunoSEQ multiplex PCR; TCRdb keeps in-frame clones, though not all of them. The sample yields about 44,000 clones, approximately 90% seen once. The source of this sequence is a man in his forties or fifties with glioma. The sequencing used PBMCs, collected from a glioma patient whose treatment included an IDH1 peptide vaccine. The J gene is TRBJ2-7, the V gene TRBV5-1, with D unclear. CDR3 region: CASSSTPFSPYEQYF. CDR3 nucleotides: TGCGCCAGCAGCTCTACTCCATTTTCCCCCTACGAGCAGTACTTC.